The TCR beta chain under discussion was sequenced for a study of Graves' ophthalmopathy and Graves' hyperthyroidism. For the study at large: Samples of peripheral blood were obtained at initial diagnosis, prior to treatment of any kind. Whole-study findings and limits: Most thyroid clonotypes expanded beyond 0.001 frequency were also found in blood.

Beta-chain TCR CDR3 regions were amplified from RNA transcripts. The workflow started with a first-round RT-PCR run with HTBI primers and then moved on to a second-round multiplex PCR. TCRdb used MiXCR to reprocess the multiplex PCR reads, holding one entry per CDR3 protein. This sample has some 750,000 distinct CDR3 sequences; 40% occur once, and the top ten carry 40% to 45%. The CDR3 is made up of 14 amino acids. Germline CDR1 reads KGHDR; CDR2 reads SFDVKD. The J segment lost 6 bases and the V segment lost 11 bases, leaving 11 bases of the junction unmatched. With respect to this clonotype: What it recognizes is unknown.

The study excluded patients with other autoimmune diseases, uncontrolled infections, pregnancy or lactation. The evidence that diagnosis relied on was clinical symptoms, serum thyroxine, TRAb, thyroid ultrasound and orbital computed tomography. The rearrangement joins TRBV24-1 to TRBJ1-5; 8 bases are shared with TRBD1. The clonotype comes from an adult man with Graves' ophthalmopathy. Material: peripheral blood. CDR3 sequence (DNA): TGTGCCAGCTCACCAGGAGACAGGGGTCAGCCCCAGCATTTT. Translation gives CASSPGDRGQPQHF.